This is a list of T cell receptor beta chains from one sample in a study of T cell changes during pregnancy in multiple sclerosis. Measured with immunoSEQ multiplex PCR; TCRdb has only the in-frame clones, and not every one. The sample carries tens of thousands of clones, roughly 91% recorded once. Sample: CD4+ T cells from peripheral blood mononuclear cells, taken in the third trimester of pregnancy. The receptor source for this set is a female donor with multiple sclerosis, enrolled in a pregnancy study. Both conserved end residues are trimmed from each CDR3. The D gene is left open where the match is weak. Size is omitted from some rows. Given values are once, few, many or a class for expanded clones.

.	TRBV19	.	TRBJ1-5	ASSMGQGHQPQH
.	TRBV5-4	.	TRBJ2-3	ASTGGSRGDTQY
.	TRBV5-4	.	TRBJ1-2	ASSWGLSLQGHGYT
.	TRBV5-1	TRBD2	TRBJ2-2	ASTGVAGSTGELF
.	TRBV27	TRBD1	TRBJ1-5	ASRTGTGLGNQPQH
.	TRBV7-8	.	TRBJ2-7	ASSLSPSYYEQY
.	TRBV7-6	.	TRBJ2-7	ASSPPGTMEQY
.	TRBV7-2	.	TRBJ2-7	ASSPAGGGFHEQY
.	TRBV19	.	TRBJ2-6	ASRLGTTGANVLT
.	TRBV7-8	TRBD1	TRBJ2-3	ASSLVPSDRGSTDTQY
once	TRBV2	TRBD1	TRBJ1-2	ASSWTGDSVYGYT
.	TRBV7-3	TRBD1	TRBJ2-1	ATSGTGLNNEQF
.	TRBV7-6	TRBD1	TRBJ2-1	ASSLAGQGAYNEQF
.	TRBV7-9	TRBD1	TRBJ2-7	ASSLSAGGSYEQY
.	TRBV9	TRBD2	TRBJ2-7	ASSVRGTSGYEQY
.	TRBV6-5	TRBD1	TRBJ1-2	ASRDRVNYGYT
.	TRBV18	.	TRBJ1-4	ASSPIQQPEKLF
.	TRBV18	TRBD2	.	ASSPGRGSSYEQY
.	TRBV29-1	TRBD2	TRBJ2-1	SVEGLAGDEQF
.	TRBV4-3	.	TRBJ1-4	ASSPEMGRDEKLF
.	TRBV5-4	.	TRBJ1-4	ASSSPEGGANEKLF
.	TRBV19	.	TRBJ2-7	ASSIDPVSYEQY
.	TRBV19	TRBD1	TRBJ2-7	ASSIGQGSIYEQY
.	TRBV28	TRBD1	TRBJ2-6	ASSPWTGGFSGANVLT
.	TRBV7-3	TRBD2	TRBJ2-3	ASSLTSGIMTDTQY
.	TRBV19	TRBD1	TRBJ1-6	ASSIPSPLTGESYSPLH
.	TRBV25-1	TRBD1	TRBJ2-5	ASSLGQGSWETQY
.	TRBV7-9	TRBD1	TRBJ2-4	ASSLARGRGAKNIQY
.	TRBV5-1	TRBD1	TRBJ2-2	ASSLSGQVTGELF
.	TRBV27	TRBD2	TRBJ2-1	ASSLISGRSSYNEQF
.	TRBV7-2	.	TRBJ2-5	ASSSPETQY
.	TRBV4-1	TRBD1	TRBJ1-6	ASSQVSAGGFYNSPLH
.	TRBV30	TRBD1	TRBJ1-5	AHLDLPSGTVTDQPQH
once	TRBV7-8	TRBD1	TRBJ1-5	ASSLRDRGHQPQH
.	TRBV7-9	.	TRBJ1-1	ASSLAWANTEAF
.	TRBV30	TRBD1	TRBJ1-1	AWIPGQVGEFTEAF
.	TRBV14	.	TRBJ1-2	ASSPPGVIYGYT